This TCR beta chain is drawn from a study (dated by TCRdb to 2016 to 2018). As concerns this clonotype: Its binding antigen is unknown. One base away there is no much larger clone; base qualities are not given.

Libraries were constructed by RT-PCR. The data were produced on an Illumina MiSeq. The public reads were run again by TCRdb, first through fastp at Q25 and then through MiXCR, and only productive beta chains were kept. Entries that share a CDR3 protein sequence are merged under the most common genes and DNA. The sample table lists fewer than 800,000 distinct CDR3 sequences, approximately 14% of them with a count of one. Jointly, the top ten make up 3% to 4.5% of the sample. The sample was memory CD4+ T cells from blood. This clonotype was sampled from a female donor in good health, serving as a healthy control.

The DNA sequence is as follows: TGTGCCATCAGTGGAGGGGGGTCCTCAGATACGCAGTATTTT. It specifies CAISGGGSSDTQYF. The rearranged chain carries TRBV10-3 and TRBJ2-3, with the D assignment possibly TRBD1 or TRBD2, given 6 matching bases for each. CDR1 and CDR2 are read off the germline V gene as ENHRY and SYGVKD. The CDR3, from cysteine to phenylalanine, totals 14 residues. Of all the DNA, just the CDR3 is kept, 42 bases in frame from base 1. V gives up 4 bases and J gives up 4 bases, and the segment between their germline ends measures 12 bases.